This entry lists 5 T cell receptor beta chains sequenced from one sample in a study of cytomegalovirus exposure and HLA in healthy donors. The primer mix had 60 Vbeta and 13 Jbeta primers. This table comes from immunoSEQ multiplex PCR, and its TCRdb copy is limited to in-frame clones, with some not included. The sample lists 55,000 to 80,000 clones; over 60% were seen once. Sequencing was done on a sample of PBMCs. Receptor source: a young woman in good health and CMV-seronegative.

This chain connects TRBV10-3 to TRBJ2-1; 8 bases align to TRBD2. J was trimmed by 9 bases and V by 11 bases; bases with no gene match: 6. The germline gives CDR1 ENHRY, CDR2 SYGVKD. The CDR3 spans 11 residues. The CDR3 region is CAAGTSLEQFF. The CDR3 region has the DNA TGTGCCGCAGGGACTAGTCTTGAGCAGTTCTTC.

CDR3 region: CASSVSGAHNEQFF. CDR3 coding DNA: TGTGCCAGCAGTGTCAGCGGGGCCCACAATGAGCAGTTCTTC. The chain combines TRBV6-4 with TRBJ2-1; 7 bases match TRBD2. Looked up from germline, CDR1 is MRHNA and CDR2 is SNTAGT. The CDR3 consists of 14 residues. V was clipped by 4 bases and J by 5 bases; unmatched bases: 5.

The gene calls are TRBV7-9 and TRBJ2-4; the D is unclear. This CDR3 is 15 amino acids long. V was clipped by 0 bases and J by 12 bases, with 18 bases between them. Germline V lookup: CDR1 SEHNR, CDR2 FQNEAQ (reference sequence). CDR3 residues: CASSLAQGRYGGQYF. The CDR3 region has the DNA TGTGCCAGCAGCTTAGCGCAAGGCCGGTACGGCGGTCAGTACTTC.

This chain links TRBV7-9 with TRBJ2-1, with TRBD2 matching over 8 bases. The CDR3 consists of 13 residues. Germline CDR1 SEHNR, CDR2 FQNEAQ (reference sequence). The ends lost 2 bases at V and 10 bases at J; junction bases unmatched: 4. CDR3 sequence reads: CASSLHGGREQFF. CDR3 nucleotides: TGTGCCAGCAGCTTACATGGCGGGAGGGAGCAGTTCTTC.

V gene TRBV6-1 combines with J gene TRBJ2-7; TRBD1 agrees at 9 bases. Looked up from germline, CDR1 is MNHNS and CDR2 is SASEGT. The CDR3 is 13 amino acids. The junction had 4 bases not matched to a gene; V was cut back by 5 bases and J by 5 bases. The CDR3 sequence is CASSLRDRDEQYV. CDR3 nucleotide sequence: TGTGCCAGCAGTCTACGGGACAGGGACGAGCAGTACGTC.